Listed here is a single TCR beta chain. Its antigen is currently unknown. The sample is drawn from a study of OX40 agonist ivuxolimab in advanced cancers. Overall study: The patients got ivuxolimab, which is an agonistic anti-OX40 (CD134) antibody. Partial responses occurred in three patients (one hepatocellular carcinoma, two cutaneous melanoma).

TCRdb's copy holds only in-frame clones and misses some; the assay was immunoSEQ multiplex PCR. The sample includes tens of thousands of clones, 85% to 90% of them seen just once. General study results and limits: Fewer expanded clones were found on average in CD4+ than in CD8+ T cells. Both blood CD4+ and CD8+ T cells showed clonal growth by week 6 at 0.1 to 3.0 mg/kg.

Between the trimmed V and J ends, which lost 4 bases and 1 base, there was a span of 8 bases. Germline V CDR1 and CDR2: SGHRS, YFSETQ. CDR3 size: 13 residues. The TCR sequence derives from an adult with an advanced solid tumor such as melanoma, head and neck, liver or kidney cancer. Sample: CD4+ or CD8+ T cells sorted from blood, taken in a trial of the OX40 agonist ivuxolimab. The genes are TRBV5-1 and TRBJ1-1; D unclear. The CDR3 loop reads CASSQDGNTEAFF. As DNA, the CDR3 is TGCGCCAGCAGCCAGGACGGGAACACTGAAGCTTTCTTT. Supplemented by reference TRBV5-1 and TRBJ1-1, the full variable domain reads KAGVTQTPRYLIKTRGQQVTLSCSPISGHRSVSWYQQTPGQGLQFLFEYFSETQRNKGNFPGRFSGRQFSNSRSEMNVSTLELGDSALYLCASSQDGNTEAFFGQGTRLTVV.